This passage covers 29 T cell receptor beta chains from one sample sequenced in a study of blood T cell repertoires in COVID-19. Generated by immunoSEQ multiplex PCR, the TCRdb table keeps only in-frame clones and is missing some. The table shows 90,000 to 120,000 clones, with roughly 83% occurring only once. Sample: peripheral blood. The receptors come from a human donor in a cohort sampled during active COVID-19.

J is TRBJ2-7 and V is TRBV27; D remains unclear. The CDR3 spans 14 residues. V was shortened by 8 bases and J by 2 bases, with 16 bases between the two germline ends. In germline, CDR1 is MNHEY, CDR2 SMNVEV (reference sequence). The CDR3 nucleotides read TGTGCCAGCCACCATGTGGGCATAGCCTACGAGCAGTACTTC. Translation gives CASHHVGIAYEQYF.

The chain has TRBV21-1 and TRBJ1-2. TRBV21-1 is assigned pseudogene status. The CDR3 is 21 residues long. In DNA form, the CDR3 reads TGTGCCAGCAGCAAAGCGCGAGACGGGGCAGGGAGGGAGTTAGCTAACTATGGCTACACCTTC. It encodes CASSKARDGAGRELANYGYTF.

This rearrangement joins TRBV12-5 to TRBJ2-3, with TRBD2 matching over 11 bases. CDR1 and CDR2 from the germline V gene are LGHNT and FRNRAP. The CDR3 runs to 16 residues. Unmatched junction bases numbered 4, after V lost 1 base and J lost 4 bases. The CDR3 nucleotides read TGTGCTAGTGGTTTGGCACTAGCGGGAGCGTCAGATACGCAGTATTTT. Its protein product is CASGLALAGASDTQYF.

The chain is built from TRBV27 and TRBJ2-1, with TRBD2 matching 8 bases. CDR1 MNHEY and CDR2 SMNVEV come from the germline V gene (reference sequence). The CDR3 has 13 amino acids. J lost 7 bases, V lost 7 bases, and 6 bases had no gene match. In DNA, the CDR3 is TGTGCCAGCAAAAGTGGCGGGAGGAATGAGCAGTTCTTC. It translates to CASKSGGRNEQFF.

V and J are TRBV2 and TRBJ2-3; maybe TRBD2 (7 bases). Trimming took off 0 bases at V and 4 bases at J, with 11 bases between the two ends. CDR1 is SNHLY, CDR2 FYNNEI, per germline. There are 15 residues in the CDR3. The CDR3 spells CASSEAWGGPDTQYF. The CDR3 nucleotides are TGTGCCAGCAGTGAAGCGTGGGGGGGCCCAGATACGCAGTATTTT.

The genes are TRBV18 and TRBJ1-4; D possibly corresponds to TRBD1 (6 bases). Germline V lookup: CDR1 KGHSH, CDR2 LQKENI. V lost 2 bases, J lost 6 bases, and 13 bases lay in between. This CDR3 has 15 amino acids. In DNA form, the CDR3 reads TGTGCCAGCTCACCAACCGCCCAGGGGCATGAAAAACTGTTTTTT. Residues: CASSPTAQGHEKLFF.

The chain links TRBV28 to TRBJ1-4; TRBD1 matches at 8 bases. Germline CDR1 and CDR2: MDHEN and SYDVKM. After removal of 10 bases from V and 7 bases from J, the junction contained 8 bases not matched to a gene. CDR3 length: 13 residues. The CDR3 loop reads CATIGQGREKLFF. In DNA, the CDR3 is TGTGCCACCATAGGACAGGGTCGTGAAAAACTGTTTTTT.

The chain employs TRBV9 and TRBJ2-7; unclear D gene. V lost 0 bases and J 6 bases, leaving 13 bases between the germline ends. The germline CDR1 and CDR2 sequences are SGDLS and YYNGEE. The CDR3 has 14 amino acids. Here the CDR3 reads CASSVEWQPGEQYF. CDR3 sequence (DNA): TGTGCCAGCAGCGTAGAATGGCAGCCAGGCGAGCAGTACTTC.

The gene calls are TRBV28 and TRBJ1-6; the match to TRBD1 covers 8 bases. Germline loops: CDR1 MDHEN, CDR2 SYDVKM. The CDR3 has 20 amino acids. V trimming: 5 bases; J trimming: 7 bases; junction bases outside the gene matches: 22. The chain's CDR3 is CASSGGTGTGRFFWNSPLHF. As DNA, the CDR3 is TGTGCCAGCAGTGGGGGGACCGGGACAGGTCGATTCTTTTGGAATTCACCCCTCCACTTT.

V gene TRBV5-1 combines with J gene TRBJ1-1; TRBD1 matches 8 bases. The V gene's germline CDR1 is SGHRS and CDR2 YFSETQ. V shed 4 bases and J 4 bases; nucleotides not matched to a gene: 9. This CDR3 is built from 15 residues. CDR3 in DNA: TGCGCCAGCAGCCTACAGGGGGGGACGGGCACTGAAGCTTTCTTT. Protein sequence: CASSLQGGTGTEAFF.

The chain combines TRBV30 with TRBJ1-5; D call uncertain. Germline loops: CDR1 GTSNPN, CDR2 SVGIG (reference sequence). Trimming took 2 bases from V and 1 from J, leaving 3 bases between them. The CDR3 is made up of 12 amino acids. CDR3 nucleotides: TGTGCCTGGAGTCAGAGCAATCAGCCCCAGCATTTT. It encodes CAWSQSNQPQHF.

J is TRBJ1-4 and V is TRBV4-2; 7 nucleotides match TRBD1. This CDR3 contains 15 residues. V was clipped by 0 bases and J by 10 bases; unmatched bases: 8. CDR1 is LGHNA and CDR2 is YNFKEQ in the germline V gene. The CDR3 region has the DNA TGTGCCAGCAGCCAAGAACAGGGGAGTGGTGGAAAACTGTTTTTT. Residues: CASSQEQGSGGKLFF.

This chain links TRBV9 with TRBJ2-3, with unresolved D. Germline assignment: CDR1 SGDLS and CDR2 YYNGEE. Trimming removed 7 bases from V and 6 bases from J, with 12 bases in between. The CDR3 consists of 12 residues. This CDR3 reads CASRSSGDTQYF. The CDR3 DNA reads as TGTGCCAGCCGATCGTCGGGTGATACGCAGTATTTT.

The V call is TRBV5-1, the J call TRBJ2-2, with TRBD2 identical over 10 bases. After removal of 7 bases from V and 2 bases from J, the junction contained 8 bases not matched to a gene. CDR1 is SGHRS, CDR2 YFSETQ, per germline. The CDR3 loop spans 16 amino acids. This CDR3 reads CASGKIAGGNTGELFF. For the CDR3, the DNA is TGCGCCAGCGGAAAAATAGCGGGAGGTAACACCGGGGAGCTGTTTTTT.

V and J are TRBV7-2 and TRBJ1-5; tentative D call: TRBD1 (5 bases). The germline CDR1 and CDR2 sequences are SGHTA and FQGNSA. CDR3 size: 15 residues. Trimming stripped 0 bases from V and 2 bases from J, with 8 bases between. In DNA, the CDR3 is TGTGCCAGCAGCTTAGCAGGGGCGGGCAATCAGCCCCAGCATTTT. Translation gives CASSLAGAGNQPQHF.

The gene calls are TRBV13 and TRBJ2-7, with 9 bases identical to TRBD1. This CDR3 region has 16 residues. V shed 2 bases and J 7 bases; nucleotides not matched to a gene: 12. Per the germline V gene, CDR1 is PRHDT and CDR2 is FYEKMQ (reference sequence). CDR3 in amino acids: CASSLYGDRVGWEQYF. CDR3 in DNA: TGTGCCAGCAGCTTATACGGGGACAGGGTGGGCTGGGAGCAGTACTTC.

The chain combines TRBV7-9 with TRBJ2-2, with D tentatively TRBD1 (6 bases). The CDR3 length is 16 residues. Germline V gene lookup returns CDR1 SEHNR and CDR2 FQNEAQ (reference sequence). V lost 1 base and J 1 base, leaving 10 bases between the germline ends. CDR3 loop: CASSLGLDRNTGELFF. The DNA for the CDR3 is TGTGCCAGCAGCTTAGGGTTGGACAGGAACACCGGGGAGCTGTTTTTT.

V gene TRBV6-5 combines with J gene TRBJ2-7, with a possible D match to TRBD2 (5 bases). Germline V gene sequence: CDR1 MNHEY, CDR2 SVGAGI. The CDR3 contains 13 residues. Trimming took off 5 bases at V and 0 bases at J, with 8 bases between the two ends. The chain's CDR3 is CASSPSSSYEQYF. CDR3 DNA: TGTGCCAGCAGTCCTAGCAGCTCCTACGAGCAGTACTTC.

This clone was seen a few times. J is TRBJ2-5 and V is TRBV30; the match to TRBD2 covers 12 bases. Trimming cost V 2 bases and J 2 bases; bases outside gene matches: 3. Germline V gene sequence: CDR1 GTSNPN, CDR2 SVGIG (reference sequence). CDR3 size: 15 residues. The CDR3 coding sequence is TGTGCCTGGAGTCCAGGACTAGCGGGACAAGAGACCCAGTACTTC. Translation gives CAWSPGLAGQETQYF.

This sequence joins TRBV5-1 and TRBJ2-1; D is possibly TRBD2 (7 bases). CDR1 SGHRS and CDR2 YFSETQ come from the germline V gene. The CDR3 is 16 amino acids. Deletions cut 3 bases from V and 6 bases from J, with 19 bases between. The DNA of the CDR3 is TGCGCCAGCAGCTCGGACTGGGGGAGGGGGGCCAATGAGCAGTTCTTC. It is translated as CASSSDWGRGANEQFF.

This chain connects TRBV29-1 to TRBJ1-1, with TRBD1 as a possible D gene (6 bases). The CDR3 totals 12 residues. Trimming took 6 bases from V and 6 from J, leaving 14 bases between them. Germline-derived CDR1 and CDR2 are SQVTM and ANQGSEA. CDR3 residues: CSVVDTGSEAFF. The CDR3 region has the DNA TGCAGCGTGGTGGATACAGGGTCTGAAGCTTTCTTT.

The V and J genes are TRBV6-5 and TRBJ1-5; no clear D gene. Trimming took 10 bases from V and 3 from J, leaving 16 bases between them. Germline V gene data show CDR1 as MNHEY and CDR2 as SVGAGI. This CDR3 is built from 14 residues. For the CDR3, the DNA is TGTGCCACCCTTGCGGGCTTTGTCAATCAGCCCCAGCATTTT. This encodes CATLAGFVNQPQHF.

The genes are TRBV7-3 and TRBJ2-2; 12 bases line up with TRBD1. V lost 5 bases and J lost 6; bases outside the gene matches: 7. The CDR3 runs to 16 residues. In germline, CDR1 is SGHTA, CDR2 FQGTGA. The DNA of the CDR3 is TGTGCCAGCAGCCGACAGGGACAGGGGGCGGCCGGGGAGCTGTTTTTT. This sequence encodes CASSRQGQGAAGELFF.

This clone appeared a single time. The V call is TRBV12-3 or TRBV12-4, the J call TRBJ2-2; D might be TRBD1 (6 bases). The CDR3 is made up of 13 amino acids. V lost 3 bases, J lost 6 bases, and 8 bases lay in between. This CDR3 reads CASSFAGAGELFF. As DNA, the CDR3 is TGTGCCAGCAGTTTCGCAGGGGCCGGGGAGCTGTTTTTT.

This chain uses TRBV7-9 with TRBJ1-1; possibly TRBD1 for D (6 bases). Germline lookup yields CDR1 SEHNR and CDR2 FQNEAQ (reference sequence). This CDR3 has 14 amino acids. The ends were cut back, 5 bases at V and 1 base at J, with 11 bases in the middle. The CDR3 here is CASSTTGSNTEAFF. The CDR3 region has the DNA TGTGCCAGCAGCACTACAGGGTCGAACACTGAAGCTTTCTTT.

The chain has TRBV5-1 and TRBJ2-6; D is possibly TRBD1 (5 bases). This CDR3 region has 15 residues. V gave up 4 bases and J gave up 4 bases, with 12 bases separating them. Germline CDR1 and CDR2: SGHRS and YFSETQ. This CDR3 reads CASSADSPGANVLTF. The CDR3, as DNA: TGCGCCAGCAGCGCTGACAGCCCCGGGGCCAACGTCCTGACTTTC.

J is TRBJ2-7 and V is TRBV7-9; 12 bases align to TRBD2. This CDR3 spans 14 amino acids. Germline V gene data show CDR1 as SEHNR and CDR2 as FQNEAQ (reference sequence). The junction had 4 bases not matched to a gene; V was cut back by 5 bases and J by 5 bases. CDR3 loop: CASSPSGRAHEQYF. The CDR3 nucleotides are TGTGCCAGCAGCCCTAGCGGGAGGGCGCACGAGCAGTACTTC. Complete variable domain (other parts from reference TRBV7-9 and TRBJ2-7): DTGVSQNPRHKITKRGQNVTFRCDPISEHNRLYWYRQTLGQGPEFLTYFQNEAQLEKSRLLSDRFSAERPKGSFSTLEIQRTEQGDSAMYLCASSPSGRAHEQYFGPGTRLTVT.

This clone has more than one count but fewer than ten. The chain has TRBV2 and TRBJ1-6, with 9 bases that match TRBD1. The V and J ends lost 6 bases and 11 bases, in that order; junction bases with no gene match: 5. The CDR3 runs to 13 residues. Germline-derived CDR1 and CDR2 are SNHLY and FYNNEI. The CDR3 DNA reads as TGTGCCAGCAGAACAGGGGGCTGGGCACCCCTCCACTTT. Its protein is CASRTGGWAPLHF.

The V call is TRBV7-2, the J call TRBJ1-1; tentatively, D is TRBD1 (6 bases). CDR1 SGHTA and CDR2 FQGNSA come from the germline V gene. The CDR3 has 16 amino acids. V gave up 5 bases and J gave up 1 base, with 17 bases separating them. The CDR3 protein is CASSPQAGTKNTEAFF. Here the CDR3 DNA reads TGTGCCAGCAGCCCACAAGCCGGGACAAAGAACACTGAAGCTTTCTTT. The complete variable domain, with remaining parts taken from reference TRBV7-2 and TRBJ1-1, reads GAGVSQSPSNKVTEKGKDVELRCDPISGHTALYWYRQSLGQGLEFLIYFQGNSAPDKSGLPSDRFSAERTGGSVSTLTIQRTQQEDSAVYLCASSPQAGTKNTEAFFGQGTRLTVV.